This TCR beta chain was obtained from a study of graft-versus-host responses after intestinal transplantation listed by TCRdb under 2021. Background for the entire study: The transplants that recipients received were multivisceral, liver-intestinal, or isolated intestinal. A peak of at least 4% donor T cells among recipient peripheral blood mononuclear cells was the definition used for donor T cell macrochimerism. Rather than going through the commercial service, samples from three later patients were sequenced in-house on an Illumina MiSeq and processed with MiXCR. To identify alloreactive clones, pre-transplant mixed lymphocyte reaction products were sequenced and then compared with unstimulated pre-transplant donor and recipient T cells. After intestinal transplantation, graft-versus-host and host-versus-graft alloreactive T cell clones were followed in the graft, circulation and bone marrow using bulk TCR-beta CDR3 sequencing. Of the roughly 24 intestinal transplant recipients enrolled in the cohort, one of whom was a retransplant, a few patients without pretransplant specimens were excluded. Every recipient was given anti-thymocyte globulin induction, then maintenance tacrolimus and steroids for approximately 3 years.

The receptor library was made with the immunoSEQ multiplex PCR assay. For most patients, genomic DNA was subjected to high-throughput TCR-beta CDR3 sequencing by Adaptive Biotechnologies. As for the original processing: Adaptive's ImmunoSEQ software was the source of the TCR sequencing data for 18 patients, while a few other patients were processed with MiXCR and VDJtools. CDR3 nucleotide sequences shared between donor and recipient were removed because the origin of such sequences could not be assigned. To be classed as alloreactive, a clone needed at least 2-fold expansion over unstimulated cells and a minimum CFSE-low frequency of 0.002% (template counts) or 0.001% (read counts). Clones detected in sequenced pre-transplant spleen, lymph node, or MLR CFSE-low populations of the donor or recipient were defined as mappable. Cumulative frequency of alloreactive clones was calculated as a percentage of all sequences weighted by copy number. The clones in this table, taken by TCRdb from immuneACCESS, are in-frame only. Not every clone is retained; where verified, under half of the shortfall comes from an unresolved V gene, and the cause of the rest is unknown. The DNA was the basis for D and trimming; V, J and clone size are from that table. In this sample the table shows 8,800 or so clones, around 73% of which occur a single time. Less than 25% of the sample is taken by the ten largest.

Intraepithelial and lamina propria lymphocytes were isolated from graft specimens using dithiothreitol, EDTA incubations and collagenase D digestion. Bulk TCR-beta sequencing was performed on serial intestinal graft biopsy specimens collected as late as 600 days after transplant. Broader findings and caveats from the paper: Patients with donor T cell macrochimerism had high GvH to HvG T cell clonal ratios in their allografts. GvH clones were detected in recipient bone marrow, and some appeared earlier in ileal mucosa or blood, consistent with an intestinal mucosal origin. Conclusions were limited by the relatively low number and heterogeneity of intestinal transplant patients. Peak levels of circulating GvH clones were associated with declines in HvG clones early after transplant.

A remark on this clone: Its antigen is not yet known. One base away there is no much larger clone; base qualities are not given. At the DNA level, this CDR3 is encoded by other sequences in the same sample as well.

The input for sequencing was ileum tissue, taken approximately 530 days after intestinal transplant. The sequence derives from a human patient who received an intestinal transplant, so some T cells may come from the graft donor.

The bases read TGTGCCTGGGGGAGACAGGGCCGGTCACCCCTCCACTTT. This translates into CAWGRQGRSPLHF. The sequence joins TRBV30 to TRBJ1-6; 7 central nucleotides agree with TRBD1. Unmatched junction bases come to 8, with V trimmed by 5 bases and J by 10 bases. Taken from the germline V gene (reference sequence), the CDR1 and CDR2 loops are GTSNPN and SVGIG. Measured from the cysteine to the phenylalanine, the CDR3 is 13 residues long. Just the 39-base CDR3 DNA is kept, in frame starting at base 1.